This is a list of T cell receptor beta chains from one sample in a study of cytomegalovirus exposure and HLA in healthy donors. Data came from immunoSEQ multiplex PCR; TCRdb stores just in-frame clones and leaves some out. The table shows some 130,000 clones, with 75% to 85% occurring only once. The sample taken for sequencing was PBMCs. The receptor set was obtained from a male donor in good health and CMV-seronegative. Each CDR3 is given with its conserved first and last residue. Each record gives: V gene, clone size, D gene, J gene, CDR3 DNA, CDR3 protein. The D gene is left open where the match is weak. Clone size is stated in some rows and not others, as once, few, many or a class when expanded.

v_call: TRBV25-1
clone_size: -
d_call: -
j_call: TRBJ2-7
cdr3_nt: TGTGCCAGCAGTGGTAGCGTGGGGACACCCCTCTACGAGCAGTACTTC
cdr3_aa: CASSGSVGTPLYEQYF

v_call: TRBV7-9
clone_size: -
d_call: -
j_call: TRBJ1-3
cdr3_nt: TGTGCCAGCAGCTTAGACCGGTCCTCTGGAAACACCATATATTTT
cdr3_aa: CASSLDRSSGNTIYF

v_call: TRBV18
clone_size: -
d_call: -
j_call: TRBJ1-2
cdr3_nt: TGTGCCAGCTCACTGGAGCCGGAAACACATTATGGCTACACCTTC
cdr3_aa: CASSLEPETHYGYTF

v_call: TRBV28
clone_size: few
d_call: -
j_call: TRBJ2-3
cdr3_nt: TGTGCCAGCCAAGCCAGGGTCCTGCCAGATACGCAGTATTTT
cdr3_aa: CASQARVLPDTQYF

v_call: TRBV7-6
clone_size: few
d_call: -
j_call: TRBJ2-1
cdr3_nt: TGTGCCAGCAGCCCCGACCCGGACAGATACAATGAGCAGTTCTTC
cdr3_aa: CASSPDPDRYNEQFF

v_call: TRBV4-3
clone_size: -
d_call: -
j_call: TRBJ2-1
cdr3_nt: TGCGCCAGCAGCCAAGATGGGGAGGAGTACAATGAGCAGTTCTTC
cdr3_aa: CASSQDGEEYNEQFF

v_call: TRBV28
clone_size: -
d_call: -
j_call: TRBJ1-5
cdr3_nt: TGTGCCAGCAGTTTATTAGGATCTTACGGGCAGCCCCAGCATTTT
cdr3_aa: CASSLLGSYGQPQHF

v_call: TRBV10-3
clone_size: few
d_call: -
j_call: TRBJ1-2
cdr3_nt: TGTGCCATCAGTGATGTGTCGGGGGAGACCTTTTCGTCTAACTATGGCTACACCTTC
cdr3_aa: CAISDVSGETFSSNYGYTF

v_call: TRBV6-1
clone_size: -
d_call: -
j_call: TRBJ1-2
cdr3_nt: TGTGCCAGCAGCCGGGACTTAACCGAGGGTGGCTACACCTTC
cdr3_aa: CASSRDLTEGGYTF

v_call: TRBV4-1
clone_size: -
d_call: -
j_call: TRBJ1-1
cdr3_nt: TGCGCCAGCAGCCAAGGACGAGGGTTAAAGAACACTGAAGCTTTCTTT
cdr3_aa: CASSQGRGLKNTEAFF

v_call: TRBV12-5
clone_size: -
d_call: TRBD1
j_call: TRBJ2-3
cdr3_nt: TGTGCTAGTGGTTTGCCGCTCGGGACAGACACAGATACGCAGTATTTT
cdr3_aa: CASGLPLGTDTDTQYF

v_call: TRBV18
clone_size: -
d_call: -
j_call: TRBJ1-2
cdr3_nt: TGTGCCAGCTCACTCAGGGTTCGCTATGGCTACACCTTC
cdr3_aa: CASSLRVRYGYTF

v_call: TRBV28
clone_size: -
d_call: TRBD1
j_call: TRBJ2-7
cdr3_nt: TGTGCCAGCAGCTACCAAGGACAGGGGGCGCGGGAGCAGTACTTC
cdr3_aa: CASSYQGQGAREQYF

v_call: TRBV18
clone_size: -
d_call: -
j_call: TRBJ1-1
cdr3_nt: TGTGCCAGCTCACCGAAACAGAACACTGAAGCTTTCTTT
cdr3_aa: CASSPKQNTEAFF

v_call: TRBV10-3
clone_size: -
d_call: -
j_call: TRBJ2-3
cdr3_nt: TGTGCCATCAGTGAGTCGATTGGTCGGGGATGGGGCACAGATACGCAGTATTTT
cdr3_aa: CAISESIGRGWGTDTQYF

v_call: TRBV9
clone_size: once
d_call: TRBD1
j_call: TRBJ2-1
cdr3_nt: TGTGCCAGCAGCGTAGCGCCGGGACAGGGCAACAATGAGCAGTTCTTC
cdr3_aa: CASSVAPGQGNNEQFF

v_call: TRBV23-1
clone_size: -
d_call: TRBD1
j_call: TRBJ2-7
cdr3_nt: TGCGCCAGCAGTCAATCGACGCAGGGGGCCTACGAGCAGTACTTC
cdr3_aa: CASSQSTQGAYEQYF